This is a list of T cell receptor beta chains from one sample in a study of cytomegalovirus exposure and HLA in healthy donors. The protocol was immunoSEQ multiplex PCR, while the TCRdb copy is restricted to in-frame clones and leaves out a portion. This sample has about 160,000 clones, with about four fifths found just once. The sequencing input was PBMCs. Receptor source: a man aged 25 to 40 in good health and CMV-seronegative. Both conserved end residues are part of each CDR3.

CDR3aa	j_gene	v_gene
CASSLAQGDYGYTF	TRBJ1-2	TRBV11-1
CASSLEGGVQAFF	TRBJ1-1	TRBV5-1
CASGAGVRGNWPNYGYTF	TRBJ1-2	TRBV19
CASSLWAGGNEAFF	TRBJ1-1	TRBV28
CASSSSFGGRWTEAFF	TRBJ1-1	TRBV5-6
CASSFRTFSYEQFF	TRBJ2-1	TRBV28
CSVGPDRVDGQYF	TRBJ2-7	TRBV29-1
CASSGGSGEIQETQYF	TRBJ2-5	TRBV11-3
CASSEWRQKLFF	TRBJ1-4	TRBV2
CASSSTGFASGNTIYF	TRBJ1-3	TRBV6-6
CASSESVEEGELFF	TRBJ2-2	TRBV25-1
CSAWGGSEKLFF	TRBJ1-4	TRBV29-1
CSVEDTGQGPPAQYF	TRBJ2-3	TRBV29-1
CASSLGASGTLYNEQFF	TRBJ2-1	TRBV7-6
CASSFGRGNTEAFF	TRBJ1-1	TRBV28
CASSAGQPNEKLFF	TRBJ1-4	TRBV5-1
CASSDPPGLAYNEQFF	TRBJ2-1	TRBV6-4
CASSLDRGTDTQYF	TRBJ2-3	TRBV5-1
CSVDKLEKQFF	TRBJ2-1	TRBV29-1
CAWTLSYGQPQHF	TRBJ1-5	TRBV30
CSAGGPYEQYF	NA	TRBV29-1
CASSPLPEAPGNTIYF	TRBJ1-3	TRBV18
CASKQGVMNTEAFF	TRBJ1-1	TRBV2
CASSPDRGYQETQYF	TRBJ2-5	TRBV7-9
CAWSVLYEQYF	TRBJ2-7	TRBV30
CASTPGRGQETQYF	TRBJ2-5	TRBV6-5
CAWSVLIPTGELFF	TRBJ2-2	TRBV30
CASSPTGSGNTIYF	TRBJ1-3	TRBV10-1
CASSEYDRGMETQYF	TRBJ2-5	TRBV25-1
CASSLVRESGYTF	TRBJ1-2	TRBV7-2
CASSFWGGTDTQYF	TRBJ2-3	TRBV5-4